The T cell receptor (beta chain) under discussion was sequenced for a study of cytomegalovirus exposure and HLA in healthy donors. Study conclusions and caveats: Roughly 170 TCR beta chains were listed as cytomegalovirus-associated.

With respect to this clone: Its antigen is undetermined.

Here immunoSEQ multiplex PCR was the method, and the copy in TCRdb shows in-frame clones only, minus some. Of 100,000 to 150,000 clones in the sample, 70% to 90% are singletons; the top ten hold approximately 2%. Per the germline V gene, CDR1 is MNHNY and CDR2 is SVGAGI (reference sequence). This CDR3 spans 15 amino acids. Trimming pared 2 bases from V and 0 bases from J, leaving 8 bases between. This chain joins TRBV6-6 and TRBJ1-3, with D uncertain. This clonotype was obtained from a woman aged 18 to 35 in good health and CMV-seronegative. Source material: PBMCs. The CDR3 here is CASSYPTGSGNTIYF. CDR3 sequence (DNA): TGTGCCAGCAGTTACCCGACGGGCTCTGGAAACACCATATATTTT.